The rows below give T cell receptor beta chains drawn from one sample of a study of T-cell reconstitution after alpha-beta-depleted transplantation in children. A single record per CDR3 protein comes from TCRdb applying MiXCR to the PCR reads. The sample includes over 150,000 distinct CDR3 sequences, 5% to 6.5% of them seen just once. The sequences come from PBMCs, collected before TCRalphabeta/CD19-depleted stem cell transplant. These receptor sequences come from a girl under three years old with combined immunodeficiency, due to receive a stem cell transplant. Each CDR3 is given with its conserved first and last residue. A D gene is named only where the DNA matches it firmly. Expanded clones are given a class, and other clones once, few, many or no size at all.

cdr3_length,d_call,j_call,v_call,clone_size,cdr3_nt,cdr3_aa
18,NA,TRBJ1-6,TRBV7-2,many,TGTGCCAGCAGCTTATTCGGGGGGGGTTACTCCTATAATTCACCCCTCCACTTT,CASSLFGGGYSYNSPLHF
15,NA,TRBJ2-3,TRBV20-1,many,TGCAGTGCTAGAGATCAGTGGGGTTACGCAGATACGCAGTATTTT,CSARDQWGYADTQYF
15,NA,TRBJ1-5,TRBV28,NA,TGTGCCAGCCCAAATTGGGGGATGAGCAATCAGCCCCAGCATTTT,CASPNWGMSNQPQHF
13,NA,TRBJ2-7,TRBV7-9,few,TGTGCCAGCAGCCTAAGGACGGGGTCCGAGCAGTACTTC,CASSLRTGSEQYF
18,NA,TRBJ1-3,TRBV12-5,many,TGTGCTAGTGGTTTGAAGCCGGGACGACTATTTTCTGGAAACACCATATATTTT,CASGLKPGRLFSGNTIYF
14,NA,TRBJ1-2,TRBV24-1,many,TGTGCCACCAGTGATCCTCAGGGCGACTATGGCTACACCTTC,CATSDPQGDYGYTF
15,TRBD2,TRBJ2-1,TRBV6-1,many,TGTGCCAGCAACTCAAGACTAGCGAAGAACAATGAGCAGTTCTTC,CASNSRLAKNNEQFF
16,NA,TRBJ2-5,TRBV7-6,many,TGTGCCAGCAGCCCGGGCCTCGCAGGGGTTCAAGAGACCCAGTACTTC,CASSPGLAGVQETQYF
12,TRBD1,TRBJ1-1,TRBV28,many,TGTGCCAGCAGCCCAGGGGGCACTGAAGCTTTCTTT,CASSPGGTEAFF
15,NA,TRBJ2-2,TRBV13,many,TGTGCCAGCAGCGGAACAGGGACGAACACCGGGGAGCTGTTTTTT,CASSGTGTNTGELFF
16,NA,TRBJ2-3,TRBV9,many,TGTGCCAGCAGCGTAGTAGGGGCAGGGATGACAGATACGCAGTATTTT,CASSVVGAGMTDTQYF
14,NA,TRBJ2-7,TRBV18,many,TGTGCCAGCTCACCAGCGGGGGCCGCCTACGAGCAGTACTTC,CASSPAGAAYEQYF
15,TRBD2,TRBJ2-5,TRBV28,many,TGTGCCAGCAGTCAAAGCGGGAGTATGGAAGAGACCCAGTACTTC,CASSQSGSMEETQYF